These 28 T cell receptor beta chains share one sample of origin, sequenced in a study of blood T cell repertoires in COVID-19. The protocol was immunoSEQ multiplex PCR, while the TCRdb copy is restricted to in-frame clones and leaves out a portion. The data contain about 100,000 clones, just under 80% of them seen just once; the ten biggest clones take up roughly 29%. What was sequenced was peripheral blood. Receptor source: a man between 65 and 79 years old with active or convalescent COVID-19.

The DNA of the CDR3 is TGTGCCAGCAGCTTATCAGGGGGAGATGGCTACACCTTC. This encodes CASSLSGGDGYTF. This sequence joins TRBV7-9 and TRBJ1-2; 7 nucleotides align to TRBD1. Germline V lookup: CDR1 SEHNR, CDR2 FQNEAQ (reference sequence). J gave up 6 bases and V 2 bases, and 3 bases lay outside the gene matches. The CDR3 spans 13 residues.

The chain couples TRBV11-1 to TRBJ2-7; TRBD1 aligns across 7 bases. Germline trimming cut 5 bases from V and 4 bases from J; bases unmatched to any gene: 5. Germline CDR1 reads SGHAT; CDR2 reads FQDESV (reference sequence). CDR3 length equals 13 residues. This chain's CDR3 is CASSRGRGYEQYF. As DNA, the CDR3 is TGTGCCAGCAGCCGGGGCAGGGGGTACGAGCAGTACTTC.

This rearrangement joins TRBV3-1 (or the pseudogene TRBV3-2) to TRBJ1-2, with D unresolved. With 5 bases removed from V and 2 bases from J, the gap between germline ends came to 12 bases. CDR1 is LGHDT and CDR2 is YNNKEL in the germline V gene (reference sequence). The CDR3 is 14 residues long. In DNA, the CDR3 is TGTGCCAGCAGCTGGGCAGGAGGGAACTATGGCTACACCTTC. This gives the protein CASSWAGGNYGYTF.

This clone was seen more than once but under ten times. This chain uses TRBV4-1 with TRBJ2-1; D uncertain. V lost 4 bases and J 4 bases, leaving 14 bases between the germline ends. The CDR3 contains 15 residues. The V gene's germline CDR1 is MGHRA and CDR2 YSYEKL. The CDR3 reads CASSPIPGGYNEQFF. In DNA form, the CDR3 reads TGCGCCAGCAGCCCGATACCGGGTGGTTACAATGAGCAGTTCTTC.

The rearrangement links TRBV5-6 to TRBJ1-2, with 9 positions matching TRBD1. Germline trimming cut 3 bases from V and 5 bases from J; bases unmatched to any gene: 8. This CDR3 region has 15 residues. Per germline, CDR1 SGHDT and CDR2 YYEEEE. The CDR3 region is CASSSPRQGGYGYTF. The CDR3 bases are TGTGCCAGCAGCTCTCCCCGACAGGGGGGTTATGGCTACACCTTC. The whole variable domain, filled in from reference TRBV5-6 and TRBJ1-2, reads DAGVTQSPTHLIKTRGQQVTLRCSPKSGHDTVSWYQQALGQGPQFIFQYYEEEERQRGNFPDRFSGHQFPNYSSELNVNALLLGDSALYLCASSSPRQGGYGYTFGSGTRLTVV.

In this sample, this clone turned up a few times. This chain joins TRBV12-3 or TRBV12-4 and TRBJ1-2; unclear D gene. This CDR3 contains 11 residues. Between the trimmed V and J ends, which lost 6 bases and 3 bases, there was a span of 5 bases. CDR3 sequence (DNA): TGTGCCAGCAGGAGCTACTATGGCTACACCTTC. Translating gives CASRSYYGYTF.

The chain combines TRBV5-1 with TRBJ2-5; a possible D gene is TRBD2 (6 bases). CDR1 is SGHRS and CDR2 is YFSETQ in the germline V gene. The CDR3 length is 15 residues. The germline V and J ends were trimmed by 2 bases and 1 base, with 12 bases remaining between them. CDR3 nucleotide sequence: TGCGCCAGCAGCTTCGCCGGGACTGCCCAAGAGACCCAGTACTTC. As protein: CASSFAGTAQETQYF.

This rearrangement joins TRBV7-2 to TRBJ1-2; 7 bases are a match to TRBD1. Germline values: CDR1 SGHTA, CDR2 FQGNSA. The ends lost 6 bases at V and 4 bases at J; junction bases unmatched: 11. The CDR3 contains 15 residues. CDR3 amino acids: CASRQTRGLSYGYTF. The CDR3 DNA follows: TGTGCCAGCAGACAAACCAGGGGGTTGAGCTATGGCTACACCTTC.

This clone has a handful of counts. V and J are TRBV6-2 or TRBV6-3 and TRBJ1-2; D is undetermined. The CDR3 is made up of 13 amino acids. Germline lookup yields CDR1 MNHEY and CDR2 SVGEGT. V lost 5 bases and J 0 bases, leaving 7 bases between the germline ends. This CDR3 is CASSGLANYGYTF. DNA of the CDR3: TGTGCCAGCAGTGGACTAGCTAACTATGGCTACACCTTC.

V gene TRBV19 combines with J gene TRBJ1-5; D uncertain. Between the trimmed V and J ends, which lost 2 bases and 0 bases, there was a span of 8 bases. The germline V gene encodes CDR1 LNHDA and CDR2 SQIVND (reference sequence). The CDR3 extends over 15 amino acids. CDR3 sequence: CASSIMGRSNQPQHF. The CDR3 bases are TGTGCCAGTAGTATAATGGGCCGTAGCAATCAGCCCCAGCATTTT.

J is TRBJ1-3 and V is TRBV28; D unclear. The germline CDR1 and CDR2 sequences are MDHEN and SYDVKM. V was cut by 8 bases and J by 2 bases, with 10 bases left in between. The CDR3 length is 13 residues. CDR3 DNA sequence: TGTGCCAGCTTGCCAGGCCCTGGAAACACCATATATTTT. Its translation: CASLPGPGNTIYF.

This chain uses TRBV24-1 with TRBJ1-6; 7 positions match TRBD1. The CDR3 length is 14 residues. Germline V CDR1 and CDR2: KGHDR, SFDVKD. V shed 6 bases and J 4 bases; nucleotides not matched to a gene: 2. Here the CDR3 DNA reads TGTGCCACCAGTTCGGGACAGTATAATTCACCCCTCCACTTT. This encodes CATSSGQYNSPLHF.

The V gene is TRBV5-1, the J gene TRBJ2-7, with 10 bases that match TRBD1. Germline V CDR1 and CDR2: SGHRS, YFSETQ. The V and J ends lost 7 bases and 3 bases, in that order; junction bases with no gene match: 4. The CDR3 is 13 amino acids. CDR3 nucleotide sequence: TGCGCCAGCTTCCGGGACAGGGGCTACGAGCAGTACTTC. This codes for CASFRDRGYEQYF.

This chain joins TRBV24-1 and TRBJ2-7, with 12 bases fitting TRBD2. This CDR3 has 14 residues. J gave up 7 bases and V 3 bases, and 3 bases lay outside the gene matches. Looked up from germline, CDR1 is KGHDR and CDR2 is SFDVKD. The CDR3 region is CATSDLGLAGEQYF. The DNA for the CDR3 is TGTGCCACCAGTGATCTAGGACTAGCGGGAGAGCAGTACTTC.

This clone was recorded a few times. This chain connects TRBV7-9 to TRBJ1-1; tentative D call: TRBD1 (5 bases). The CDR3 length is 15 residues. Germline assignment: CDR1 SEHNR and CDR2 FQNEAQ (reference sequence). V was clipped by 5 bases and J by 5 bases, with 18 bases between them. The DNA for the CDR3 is TGTGCCAGCAGCCCCCAAGGTGCAGGGTGGACTGAAGCTTTCTTT. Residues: CASSPQGAGWTEAFF.

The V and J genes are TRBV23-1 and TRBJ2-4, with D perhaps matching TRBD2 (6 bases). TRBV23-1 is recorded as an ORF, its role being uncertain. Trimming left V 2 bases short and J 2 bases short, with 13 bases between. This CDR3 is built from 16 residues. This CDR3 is CASSQEQGGPKNIQYF. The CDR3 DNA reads TGCGCCAGCAGTCAAGAGCAGGGAGGACCCAAAAACATTCAGTACTTC.

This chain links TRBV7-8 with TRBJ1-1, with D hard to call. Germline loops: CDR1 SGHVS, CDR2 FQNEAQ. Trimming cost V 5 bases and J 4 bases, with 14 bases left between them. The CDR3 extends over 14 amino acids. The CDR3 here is CASSLGVVGTEAFF. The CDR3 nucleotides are TGTGCCAGCAGCCTCGGGGTGGTGGGCACTGAAGCTTTCTTT.

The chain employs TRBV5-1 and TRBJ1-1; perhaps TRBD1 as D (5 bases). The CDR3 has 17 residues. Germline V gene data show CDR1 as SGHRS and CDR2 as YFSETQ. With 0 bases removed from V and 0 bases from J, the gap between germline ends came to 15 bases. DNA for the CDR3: TGCGCCAGCAGCTTGGGAGCGACAGCCCGCATGAACACTGAAGCTTTCTTT. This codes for CASSLGATARMNTEAFF.

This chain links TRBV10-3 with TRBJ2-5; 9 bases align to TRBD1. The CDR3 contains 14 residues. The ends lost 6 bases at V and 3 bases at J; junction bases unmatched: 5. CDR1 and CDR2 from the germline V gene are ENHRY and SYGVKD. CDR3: CAIRGTGREETQYF. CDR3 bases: TGTGCCATCAGGGGGACAGGGCGAGAAGAGACCCAGTACTTC.

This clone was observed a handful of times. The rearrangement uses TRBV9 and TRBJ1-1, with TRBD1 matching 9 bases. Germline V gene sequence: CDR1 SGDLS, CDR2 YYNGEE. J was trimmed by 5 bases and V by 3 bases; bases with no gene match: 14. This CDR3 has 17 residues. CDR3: CASSDPGGGQGETEAFF. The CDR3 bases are TGTGCCAGCAGCGACCCTGGTGGGGGACAGGGAGAAACTGAAGCTTTCTTT.

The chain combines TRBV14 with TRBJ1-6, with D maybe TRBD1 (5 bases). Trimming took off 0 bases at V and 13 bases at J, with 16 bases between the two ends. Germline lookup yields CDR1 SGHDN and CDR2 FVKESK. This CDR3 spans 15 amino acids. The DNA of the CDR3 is TGTGCCAGCAGCCAAGACAGGGTCGGGAGCTTTCCCCTCCACTTT. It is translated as CASSQDRVGSFPLHF.

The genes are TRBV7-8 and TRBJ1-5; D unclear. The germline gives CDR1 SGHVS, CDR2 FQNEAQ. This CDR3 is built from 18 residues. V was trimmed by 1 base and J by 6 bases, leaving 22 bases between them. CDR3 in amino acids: CASSLGVGLVNIFQPQHF. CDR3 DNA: TGTGCCAGCAGCTTAGGTGTTGGACTCGTAAATATATTTCAGCCCCAGCATTTT.

The CDR3: CASSQVTGSQETQYF. The CDR3 DNA reads TGTGCCAGCAGCCAGGTGACAGGGTCCCAAGAGACCCAGTACTTC. This chain joins TRBV3-1 (or the pseudogene TRBV3-2) and TRBJ2-5, with 7 bases lining up with TRBD1. This CDR3 comprises 15 residues. Trimming cost V 3 bases and J 1 base; bases outside gene matches: 5. CDR1 and CDR2 from the germline V gene are LGHDT and YNNKEL (reference sequence).

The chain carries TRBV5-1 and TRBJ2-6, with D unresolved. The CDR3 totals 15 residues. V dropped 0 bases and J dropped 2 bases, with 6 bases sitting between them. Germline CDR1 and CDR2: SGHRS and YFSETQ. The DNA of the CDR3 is TGCGCCAGCAGCTTGGAACCGGCTGGGGCCAACGTCCTGACTTTC. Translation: CASSLEPAGANVLTF.

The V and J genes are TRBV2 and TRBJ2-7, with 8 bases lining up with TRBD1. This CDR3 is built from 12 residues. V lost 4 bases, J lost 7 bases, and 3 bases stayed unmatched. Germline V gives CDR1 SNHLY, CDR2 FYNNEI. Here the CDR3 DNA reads TGTGCCAGCAGTGGGACAGGGAGAGAGCAGTACTTC. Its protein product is CASSGTGREQYF.

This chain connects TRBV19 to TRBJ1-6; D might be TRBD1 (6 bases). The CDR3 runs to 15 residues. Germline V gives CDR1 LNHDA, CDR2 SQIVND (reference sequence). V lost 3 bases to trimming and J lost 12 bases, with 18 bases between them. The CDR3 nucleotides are TGTGCCAGTAGTATCCAGGGGACAACCGTCGGACCCCTCCACTTT. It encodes CASSIQGTTVGPLHF.

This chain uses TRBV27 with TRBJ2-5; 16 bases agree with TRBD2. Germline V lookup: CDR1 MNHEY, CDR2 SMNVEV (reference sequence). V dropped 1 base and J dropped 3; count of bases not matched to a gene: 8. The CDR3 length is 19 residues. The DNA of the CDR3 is TGTGCCAGCAGTTTATGGACCCCGGGACTAGCGGGGGGGGAAGAGACCCAGTACTTC. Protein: CASSLWTPGLAGGEETQYF.

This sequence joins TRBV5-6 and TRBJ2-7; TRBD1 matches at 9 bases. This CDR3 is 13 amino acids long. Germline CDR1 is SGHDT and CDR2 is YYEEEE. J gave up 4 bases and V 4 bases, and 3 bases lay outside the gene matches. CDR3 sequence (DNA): TGTGCCAGCAGCCCGACAGGGGGTTACGAGCAGTACTTC. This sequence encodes CASSPTGGYEQYF.